This T cell receptor beta chain is from a study of T-cell memory formation after mild COVID-19. Deletions cut 6 bases from V and 0 bases from J, with 14 bases between. The CDR3 is made up of 15 amino acids. Germline V lookup: CDR1 SNHLY, CDR2 FYNNEI. TCRdb processed the 5' RACE reads anew with MiXCR; each CDR3 protein has one entry. Of fewer than 140,000 distinct CDR3 sequences in the sample, approximately 15% are singletons; the top ten hold 28%. The sequence derives from an adult woman who had mild COVID-19 (a few samples of this study predate the infection). Cell type and time point are not known. The chain joins TRBV2 to TRBJ1-2, with D possibly being TRBD1 (5 bases). The sample consisted of PBMCs or a T cell subset sorted from them (not recorded which). Written as DNA, the CDR3 is TGTGCCAGCAGGCCAACCGGGACCCCTAACTATGGCTACACCTTC. Its protein product is CASRPTGTPNYGYTF.